This record looks at one TCR beta chain sequence and its context. No antigen is known for it. Germline lookup yields CDR1 SGHDT and CDR2 YYEEEE. The CDR3 has 12 residues. The germline V and J ends were trimmed by 7 bases and 8 bases, with 15 bases remaining between them. This entry belongs to a study of CD8+ T cells in alopecia areata. Overall study results and limits: Researchers reported that TCR sharing among patients proved less clear than in mice, possibly HLA-linked. Lesional scalp, especially alopecia totalis/universalis, showed higher clonality than normal scalp. Sequencing of scalp samples also captures resident alphabeta T cells of normal skin.

Lesional scalp tissue (obtained by punch biopsy) and peripheral blood were collected from alopecia areata patients. cDNA reverse transcribed from extracted RNA served as the sequencing template. Libraries were prepared by immunoSEQ multiplex PCR; TCRdb keeps only in-frame clonotypes and omits some of them. The sample holds approximately 98,000 clones, approximately 61% seen once. This TCR derives from a human donor with alopecia areata. The sequencing input was NKG2D-low CD8+ T cells sorted from blood. The chain links TRBV5-6 to TRBJ1-2; D remains ambiguous. CDR3 in amino acids: CASAEDELGYTF. The CDR3 DNA sequence: TGTGCCAGCGCCGAAGACGAGTTAGGCTACACCTTC. The variable domain in full, completed from reference TRBV5-6 and TRBJ1-2, reads DAGVTQSPTHLIKTRGQQVTLRCSPKSGHDTVSWYQQALGQGPQFIFQYYEEEERQRGNFPDRFSGHQFPNYSSELNVNALLLGDSALYLCASAEDELGYTFGSGTRLTVV.